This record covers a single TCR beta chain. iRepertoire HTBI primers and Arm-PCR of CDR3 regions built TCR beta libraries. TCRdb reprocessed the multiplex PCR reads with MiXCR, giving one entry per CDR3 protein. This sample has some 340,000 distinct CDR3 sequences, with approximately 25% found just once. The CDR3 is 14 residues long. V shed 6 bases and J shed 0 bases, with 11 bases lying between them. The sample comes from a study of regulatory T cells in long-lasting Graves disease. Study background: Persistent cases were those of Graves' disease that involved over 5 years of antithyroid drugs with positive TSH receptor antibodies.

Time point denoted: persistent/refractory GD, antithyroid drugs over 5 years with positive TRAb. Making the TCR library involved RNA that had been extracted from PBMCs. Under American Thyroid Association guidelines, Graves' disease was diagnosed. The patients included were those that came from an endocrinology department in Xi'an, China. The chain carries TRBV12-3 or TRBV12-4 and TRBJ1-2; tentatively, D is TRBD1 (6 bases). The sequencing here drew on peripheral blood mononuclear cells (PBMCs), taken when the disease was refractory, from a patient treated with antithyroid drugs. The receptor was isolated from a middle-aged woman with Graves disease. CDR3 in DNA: TGTGCCAGCAGCCAGGGGATACCTAACTATGGCTACACCTTC. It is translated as CASSQGIPNYGYTF.